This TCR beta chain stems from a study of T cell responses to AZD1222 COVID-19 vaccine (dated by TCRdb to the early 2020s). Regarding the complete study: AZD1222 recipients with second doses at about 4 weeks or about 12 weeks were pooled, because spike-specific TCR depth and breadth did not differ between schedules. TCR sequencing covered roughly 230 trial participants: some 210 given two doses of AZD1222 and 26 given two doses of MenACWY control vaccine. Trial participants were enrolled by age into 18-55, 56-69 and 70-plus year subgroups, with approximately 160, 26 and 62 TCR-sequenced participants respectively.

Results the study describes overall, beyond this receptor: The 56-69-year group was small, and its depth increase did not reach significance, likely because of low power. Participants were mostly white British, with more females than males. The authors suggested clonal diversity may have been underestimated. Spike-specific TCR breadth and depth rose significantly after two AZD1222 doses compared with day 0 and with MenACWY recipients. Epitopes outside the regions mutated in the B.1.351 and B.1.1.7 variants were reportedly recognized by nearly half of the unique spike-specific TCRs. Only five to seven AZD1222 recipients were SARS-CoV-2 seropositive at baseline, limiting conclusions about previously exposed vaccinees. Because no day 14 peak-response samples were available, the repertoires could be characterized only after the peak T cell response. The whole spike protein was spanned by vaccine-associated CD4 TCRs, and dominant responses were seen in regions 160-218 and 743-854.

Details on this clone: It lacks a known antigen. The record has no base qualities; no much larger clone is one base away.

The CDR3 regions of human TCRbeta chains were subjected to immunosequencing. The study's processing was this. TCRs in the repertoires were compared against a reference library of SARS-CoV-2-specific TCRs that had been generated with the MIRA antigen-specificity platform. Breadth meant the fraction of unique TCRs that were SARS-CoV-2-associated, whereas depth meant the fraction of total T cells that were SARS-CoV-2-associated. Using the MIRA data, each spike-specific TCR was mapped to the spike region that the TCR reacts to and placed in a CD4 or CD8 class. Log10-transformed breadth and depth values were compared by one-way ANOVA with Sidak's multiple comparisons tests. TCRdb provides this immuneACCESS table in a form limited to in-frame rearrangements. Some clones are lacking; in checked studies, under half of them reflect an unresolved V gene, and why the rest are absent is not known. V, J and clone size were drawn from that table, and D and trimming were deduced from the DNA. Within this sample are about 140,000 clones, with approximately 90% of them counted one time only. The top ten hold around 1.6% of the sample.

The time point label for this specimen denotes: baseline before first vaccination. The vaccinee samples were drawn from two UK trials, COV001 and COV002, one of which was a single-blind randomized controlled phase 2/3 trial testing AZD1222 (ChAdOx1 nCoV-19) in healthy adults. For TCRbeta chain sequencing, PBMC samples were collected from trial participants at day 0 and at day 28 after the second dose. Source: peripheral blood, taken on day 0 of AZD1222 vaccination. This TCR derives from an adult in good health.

The CDR3 protein sequence reads: CASSLKQGPDQPQHF. The base sequence is TGCGCCAGCAGCTTAAAACAGGGTCCGGATCAGCCCCAGCATTTT. The V gene is TRBV5-1 and the J gene is TRBJ1-5, with TRBD1 as a weak D call on 6 bases. Taken from the germline V gene, the CDR1 and CDR2 loops are SGHRS and YFSETQ. The CDR3 runs 15 amino acids, cysteine and phenylalanine included. The DNA shown is the 45-base CDR3, in frame from base 1. Trimming at the junction amounts to 2 bases on V and 5 bases on J, and the germline ends lie 14 bases apart.